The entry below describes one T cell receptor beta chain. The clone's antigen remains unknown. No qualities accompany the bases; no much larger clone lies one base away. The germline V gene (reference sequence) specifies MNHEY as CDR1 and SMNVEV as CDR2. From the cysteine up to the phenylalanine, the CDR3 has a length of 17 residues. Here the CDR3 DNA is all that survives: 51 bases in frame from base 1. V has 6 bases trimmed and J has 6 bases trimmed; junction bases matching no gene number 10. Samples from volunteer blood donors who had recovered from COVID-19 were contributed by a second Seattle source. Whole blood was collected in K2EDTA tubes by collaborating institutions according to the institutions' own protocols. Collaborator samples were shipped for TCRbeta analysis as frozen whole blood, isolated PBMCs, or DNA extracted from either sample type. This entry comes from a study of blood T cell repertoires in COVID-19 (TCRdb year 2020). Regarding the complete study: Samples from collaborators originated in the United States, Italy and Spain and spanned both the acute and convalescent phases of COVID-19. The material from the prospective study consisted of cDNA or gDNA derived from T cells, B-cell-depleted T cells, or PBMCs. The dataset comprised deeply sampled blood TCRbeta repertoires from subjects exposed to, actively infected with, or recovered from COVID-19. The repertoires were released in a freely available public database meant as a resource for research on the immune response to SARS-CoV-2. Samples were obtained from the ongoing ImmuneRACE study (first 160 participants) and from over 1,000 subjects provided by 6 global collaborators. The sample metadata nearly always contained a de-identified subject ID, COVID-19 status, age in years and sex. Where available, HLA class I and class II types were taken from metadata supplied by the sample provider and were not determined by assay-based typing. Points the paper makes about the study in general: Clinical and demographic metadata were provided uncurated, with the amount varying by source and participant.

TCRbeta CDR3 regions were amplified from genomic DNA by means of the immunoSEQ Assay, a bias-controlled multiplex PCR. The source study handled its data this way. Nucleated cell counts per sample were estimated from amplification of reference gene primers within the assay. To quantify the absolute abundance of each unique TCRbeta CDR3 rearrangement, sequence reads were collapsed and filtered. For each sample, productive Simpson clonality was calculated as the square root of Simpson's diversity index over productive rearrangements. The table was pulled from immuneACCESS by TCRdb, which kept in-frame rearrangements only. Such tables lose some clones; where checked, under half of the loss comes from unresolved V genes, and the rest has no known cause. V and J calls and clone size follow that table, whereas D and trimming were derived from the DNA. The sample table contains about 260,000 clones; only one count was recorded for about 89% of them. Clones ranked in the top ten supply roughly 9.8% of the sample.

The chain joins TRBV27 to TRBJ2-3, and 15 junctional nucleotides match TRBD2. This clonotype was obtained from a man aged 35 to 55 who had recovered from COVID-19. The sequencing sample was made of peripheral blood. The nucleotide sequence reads TGTGCCAGCAGCCCCCGGACTAGCGGGAGGGCCCAGGATACGCAGTATTTT. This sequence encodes CASSPRTSGRAQDTQYF.